The 9 T cell receptor beta chains below all came from one sample that was sequenced in a study of radiation and T cells in renal cell carcinoma. Time point of the sample: baseline pretreatment blood. As to treatment: 15 Gy SBRT to primary tumor, nephrectomy 4 weeks later. The repertoire was sequenced with immunoSEQ multiplex PCR; TCRdb's copy has only in-frame clones and lacks some. The data contain roughly 130,000 clones, approximately 91% of them singletons. The source material was blood, sampled from a patient whose treatment included radiotherapy and nephrectomy. All receptors come from a woman in her fifties or sixties with renal cell carcinoma.

V is TRBV9 and J is TRBJ1-2, with TRBD1 matching 8 bases. CDR1 is SGDLS and CDR2 is YYNGEE in the germline V gene. CDR3 length equals 17 residues. Trimming at V came to 2 bases and at J to 2 bases, leaving 11 bases not matched to a gene. As DNA, the CDR3 is TGTGCCAGCAGCGTGGGCGGACAGGGTAAAAGGAACTATGGCTACACCTTC. Protein product: CASSVGGQGKRNYGYTF. The full variable domain, its missing parts supplied by reference TRBV9 and TRBJ1-2, is DSGVTQTPKHLITATGQRVTLRCSPRSGDLSVYWYQQSLDQGLQFLIQYYNGEERAKGNILERFSAQQFPDLHSELNLSSLELGDSALYFCASSVGGQGKRNYGYTFGSGTRLTVV.

The J gene is TRBJ2-1, the V gene TRBV19, with D possibly being TRBD1 (6 bases). V was cut by 4 bases and J by 10 bases, with 8 bases left in between. Germline CDR1 is LNHDA and CDR2 is SQIVND (reference sequence). The CDR3 has 11 amino acids. The CDR3, as DNA: TGTGCCAGTAGTACAGGGGTCGAGCAGTTCTTC. Translation: CASSTGVEQFF.

The rearrangement uses TRBV18 and TRBJ1-1, with a possible D match to TRBD1 (5 bases). This CDR3 is built from 13 residues. Between the trimmed V and J ends, which lost 7 bases and 6 bases, there was a span of 15 bases. Germline V CDR1 and CDR2: KGHSH, LQKENI. The CDR3 bases are TGTGCCAGCTTACAATTCCGGGACGCTGAAGCTTTCTTT. It encodes CASLQFRDAEAFF.

The rearrangement uses TRBV7-9 and TRBJ2-7; possible D gene TRBD1, 6 bases. The germline CDR1 and CDR2 sequences are SEHNR and FQNEAQ (reference sequence). V lost 10 bases and J 6 bases, leaving 19 bases between the germline ends. The CDR3 has 13 residues. The CDR3 loop is CAISSLQGTEQYF. The CDR3 DNA is TGTGCCATCTCCTCATTACAGGGTACCGAGCAGTACTTC.

The chain employs TRBV25-1 and TRBJ2-1; 8 positions agree with TRBD1. From germline, CDR1 is MGHDK and CDR2 SYGVNS. This CDR3 has 15 amino acids. The junction had 3 bases not matched to a gene; V was cut back by 5 bases and J by 0 bases. CDR3 DNA: TGTGCCAGCAGTCCAACAGGGGGCTCCTACAATGAGCAGTTCTTC. Protein product: CASSPTGGSYNEQFF. Looking up the rest from reference TRBV25-1 and TRBJ2-1 gives the full variable domain: EADIYQTPRYLVIGTGKKITLECSQTMGHDKMYWYQQDPGMELHLIHYSYGVNSTEKGDLSSESTVSRIRTEHFPLTLESARPSHTSQYLCASSPTGGSYNEQFFGPGTRLTVL.

The chain links TRBV28 to TRBJ1-5; 9 nucleotides match TRBD1. Germline CDR1 MDHEN, CDR2 SYDVKM. V was pared by 6 bases and J by 4 bases, with 7 bases of the junction left unmatched. The CDR3 is made up of 15 amino acids. The CDR3 DNA reads as TGTGCCAGCAGGGGGGGGACAGGGAGGAATCAGCCCCAGCATTTT. This gives the protein CASRGGTGRNQPQHF.

This chain joins TRBV7-2 and TRBJ1-5; TRBD1 aligns across 7 bases. Germline V lookup: CDR1 SGHTA, CDR2 FQGNSA. Trimming cost V 2 bases and J 3 bases; bases outside gene matches: 7. The CDR3 extends over 16 amino acids. The CDR3 nucleotides are TGTGCCAGCAGCTTACACGGGACAGCGAACAATCAGCCCCAGCATTTT. It encodes CASSLHGTANNQPQHF.

The rearrangement uses TRBV7-6 and TRBJ2-7; tentative D call: TRBD1 (5 bases). The CDR3 runs 14 residues. The V end lost 0 bases, the J end lost 3 bases, and 9 bases lay between the germline ends. Germline V gene data show CDR1 as SGHVS and CDR2 as FNYEAQ. CDR3 in DNA: TGTGCCAGCAGCTTAGCAGCAGGGCACTACGAGCAGTACTTC. This codes for CASSLAAGHYEQYF.

V is TRBV2 and J is TRBJ2-7; the D gene is possibly TRBD2 (7 bases). CDR3 length equals 14 residues. Looked up from germline, CDR1 is SNHLY and CDR2 is FYNNEI. V lost 4 bases and J lost 6, with 16 bases in between. This CDR3 reads CASSVNLGGAEQYF. The CDR3 DNA is TGTGCCAGCAGTGTTAATTTGGGGGGGGCCGAGCAGTACTTC.